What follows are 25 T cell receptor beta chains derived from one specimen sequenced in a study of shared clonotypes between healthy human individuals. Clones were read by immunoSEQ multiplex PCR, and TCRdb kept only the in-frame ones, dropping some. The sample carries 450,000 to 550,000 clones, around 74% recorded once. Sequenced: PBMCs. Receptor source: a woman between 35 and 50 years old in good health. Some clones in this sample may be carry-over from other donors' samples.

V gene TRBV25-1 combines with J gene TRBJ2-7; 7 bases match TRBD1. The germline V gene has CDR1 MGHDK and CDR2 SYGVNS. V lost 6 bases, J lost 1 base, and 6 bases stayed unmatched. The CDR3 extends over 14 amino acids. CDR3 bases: TGTGCCAGCAGCAAGACAGGGCAGTCCTACGAGCAGTACTTC. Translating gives CASSKTGQSYEQYF.

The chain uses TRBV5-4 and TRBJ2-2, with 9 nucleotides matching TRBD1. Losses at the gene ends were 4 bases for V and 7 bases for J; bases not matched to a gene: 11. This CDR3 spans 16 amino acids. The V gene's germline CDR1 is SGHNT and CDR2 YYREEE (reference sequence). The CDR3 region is CASSKDLTGGYGELFF. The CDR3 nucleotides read TGTGCCAGCAGCAAAGATCTGACAGGGGGTTACGGGGAGCTGTTTTTT.

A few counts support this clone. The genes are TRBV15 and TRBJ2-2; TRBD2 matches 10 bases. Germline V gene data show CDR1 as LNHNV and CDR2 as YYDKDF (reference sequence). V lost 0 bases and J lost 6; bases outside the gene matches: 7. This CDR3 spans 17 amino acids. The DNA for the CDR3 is TGTGCCACCAGCAGAGATTACGGACTAGCGGCCTCCGGGGAGCTGTTTTTT. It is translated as CATSRDYGLAASGELFF.

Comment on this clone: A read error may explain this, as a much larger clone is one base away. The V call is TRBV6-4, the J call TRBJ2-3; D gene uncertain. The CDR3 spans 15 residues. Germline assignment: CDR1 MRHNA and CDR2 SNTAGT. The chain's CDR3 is CASSADPGSTATQYF. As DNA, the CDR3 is TGTGCCAGCAGCGCAGATCCGGGTAGCACAGCTACGCAGTATTTT.

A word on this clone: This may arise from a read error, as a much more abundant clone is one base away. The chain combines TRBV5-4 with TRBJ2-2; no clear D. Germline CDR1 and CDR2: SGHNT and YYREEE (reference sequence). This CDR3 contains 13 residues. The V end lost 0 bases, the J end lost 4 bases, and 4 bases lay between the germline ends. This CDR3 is CASSLGVTGELFF. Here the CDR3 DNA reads TGTGCCAGCAGCTTGGGGGTCACCGGGGAGCTGTTTTTT. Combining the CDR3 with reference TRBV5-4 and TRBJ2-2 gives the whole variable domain ETGVTQSPTHLIKTRGQQVTLRCSSQSGHNTVSWYQQALGQGPQFIFQYYREEENGRGNFPPRFSGLQFPNYSSELNVNALELDDSALYLCASSLGVTGELFFGEGSRLTVL.

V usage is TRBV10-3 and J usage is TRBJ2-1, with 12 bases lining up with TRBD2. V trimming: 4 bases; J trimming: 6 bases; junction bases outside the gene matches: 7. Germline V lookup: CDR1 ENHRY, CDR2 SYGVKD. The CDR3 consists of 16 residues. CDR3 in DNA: TGTGCCATCAGTGCTGGGACTAGCGGGTCACTCAATGAGCAGTTCTTC. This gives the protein CAISAGTSGSLNEQFF.

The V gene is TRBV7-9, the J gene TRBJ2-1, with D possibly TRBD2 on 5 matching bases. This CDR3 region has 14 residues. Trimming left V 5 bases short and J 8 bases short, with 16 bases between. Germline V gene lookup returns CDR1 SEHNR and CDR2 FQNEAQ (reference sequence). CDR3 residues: CASSPRYAGDEQFF. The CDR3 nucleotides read TGTGCCAGCAGCCCACGTTACGCGGGCGATGAGCAGTTCTTC.

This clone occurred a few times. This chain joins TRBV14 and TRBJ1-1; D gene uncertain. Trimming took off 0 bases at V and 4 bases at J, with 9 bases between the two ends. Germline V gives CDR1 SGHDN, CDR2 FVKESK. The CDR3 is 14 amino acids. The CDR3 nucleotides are TGTGCCAGCAGCCAAGATCGAAGCACCACTGAAGCTTTCTTT. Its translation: CASSQDRSTTEAFF.

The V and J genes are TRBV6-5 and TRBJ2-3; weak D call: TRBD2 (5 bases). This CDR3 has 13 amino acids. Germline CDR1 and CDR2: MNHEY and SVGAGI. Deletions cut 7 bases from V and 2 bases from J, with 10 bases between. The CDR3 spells CASKGLSTDTQYF. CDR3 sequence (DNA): TGTGCCAGCAAAGGACTTTCCACAGATACGCAGTATTTT.

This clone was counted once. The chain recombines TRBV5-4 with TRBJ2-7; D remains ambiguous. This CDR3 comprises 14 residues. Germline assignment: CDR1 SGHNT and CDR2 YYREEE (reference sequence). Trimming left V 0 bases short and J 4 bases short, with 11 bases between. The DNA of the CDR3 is TGTGCCAGCAGCTTGGGCAGGACCCTTTACGAGCAGTACTTC. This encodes CASSLGRTLYEQYF.

The CDR3 DNA reads TGTGCCAGCAGCAATGCCTCCTACAATGAGCAGTTCTTC. Translation: CASSNASYNEQFF. The chain recombines TRBV9 with TRBJ2-1; D remains unclear. Deletions cut 4 bases from V and 0 bases from J, with 5 bases between. The CDR3 length is 13 residues. Germline loops: CDR1 SGDLS, CDR2 YYNGEE.

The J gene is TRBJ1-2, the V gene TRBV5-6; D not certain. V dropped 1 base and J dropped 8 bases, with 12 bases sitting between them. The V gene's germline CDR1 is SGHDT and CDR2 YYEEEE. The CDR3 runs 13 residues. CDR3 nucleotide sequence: TGTGCCAGCAGCTTGCTGGCTGGCGGCGGCTACACCTTC. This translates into CASSLLAGGGYTF.

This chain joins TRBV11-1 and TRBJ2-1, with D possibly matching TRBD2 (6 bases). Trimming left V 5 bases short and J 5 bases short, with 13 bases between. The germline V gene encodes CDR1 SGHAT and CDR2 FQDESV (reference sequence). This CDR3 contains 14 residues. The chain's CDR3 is CASSVLAINNEQFF. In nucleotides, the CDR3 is TGTGCCAGCAGCGTCCTAGCGATAAACAATGAGCAGTTCTTC.

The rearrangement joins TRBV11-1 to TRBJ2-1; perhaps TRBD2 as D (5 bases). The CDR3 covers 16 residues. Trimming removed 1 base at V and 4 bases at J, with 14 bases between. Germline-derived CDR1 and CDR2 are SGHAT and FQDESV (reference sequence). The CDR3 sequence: CASSLGMGVVYNEQFF. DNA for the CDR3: TGTGCCAGCAGCTTAGGAATGGGAGTGGTATACAATGAGCAGTTCTTC. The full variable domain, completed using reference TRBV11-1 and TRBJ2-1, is EAEVAQSPRYKITEKSQAVAFWCDPISGHATLYWYRQILGQGPELLVQFQDESVVDDSQLPKDRFSAERLKGVDSTLKIQPAELGDSAMYLCASSLGMGVVYNEQFFGPGTRLTVL.

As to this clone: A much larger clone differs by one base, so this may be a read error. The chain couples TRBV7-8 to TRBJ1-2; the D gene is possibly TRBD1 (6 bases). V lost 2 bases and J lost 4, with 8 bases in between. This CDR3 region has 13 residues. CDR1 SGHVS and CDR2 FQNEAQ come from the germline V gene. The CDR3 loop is CASSLSDSYGYTF. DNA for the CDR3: TGTGCCAGCAGCTTATCGGACAGCTATGGCTACACCTTC.

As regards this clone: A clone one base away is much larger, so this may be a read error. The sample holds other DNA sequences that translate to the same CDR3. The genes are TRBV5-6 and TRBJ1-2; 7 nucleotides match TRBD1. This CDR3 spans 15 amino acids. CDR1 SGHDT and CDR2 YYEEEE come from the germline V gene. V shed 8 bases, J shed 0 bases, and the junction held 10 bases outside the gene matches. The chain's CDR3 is CASSVRGQTNYGYTF. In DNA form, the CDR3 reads TGTGCCAGTAGCGTCCGGGGACAGACTAACTATGGCTACACCTTC.

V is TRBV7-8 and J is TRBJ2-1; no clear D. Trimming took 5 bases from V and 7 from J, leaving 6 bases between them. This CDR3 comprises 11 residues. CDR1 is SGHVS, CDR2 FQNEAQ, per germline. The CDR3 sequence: CASSLQNEQFF. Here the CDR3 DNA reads TGTGCCAGCAGCCTACAGAATGAGCAGTTCTTC. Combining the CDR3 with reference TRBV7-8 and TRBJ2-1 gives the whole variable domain GAGVSQSPRYKVAKRGQDVALRCDPISGHVSLFWYQQALGQGPEFLTYFQNEAQLDKSGLPSDRFFAERPEGSVSTLKIQRTQQEDSAVYLCASSLQNEQFFGPGTRLTVL.

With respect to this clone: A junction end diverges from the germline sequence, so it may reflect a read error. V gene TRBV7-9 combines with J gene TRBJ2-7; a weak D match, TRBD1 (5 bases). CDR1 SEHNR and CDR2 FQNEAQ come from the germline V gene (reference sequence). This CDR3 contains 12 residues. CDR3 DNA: TGTGCCAGCAGCCTCAGGGCGCGGCAGTTGGACTTC. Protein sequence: CASSLRARQLDF.

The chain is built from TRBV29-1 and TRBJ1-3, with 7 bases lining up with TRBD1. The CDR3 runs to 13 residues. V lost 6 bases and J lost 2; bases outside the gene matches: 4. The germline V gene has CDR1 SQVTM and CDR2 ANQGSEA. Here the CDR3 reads CSVSDRAGNTIYF. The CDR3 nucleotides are TGCAGCGTCAGCGACAGGGCTGGAAACACCATATATTTT.

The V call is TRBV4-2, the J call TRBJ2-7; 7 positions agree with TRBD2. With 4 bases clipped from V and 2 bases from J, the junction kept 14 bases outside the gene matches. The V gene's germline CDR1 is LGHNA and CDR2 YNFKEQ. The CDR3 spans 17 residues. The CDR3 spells CASSLSLPRGTTYEQYF. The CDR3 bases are TGTGCCAGCAGCCTTTCTCTCCCCCGCGGGACTACCTACGAGCAGTACTTC.

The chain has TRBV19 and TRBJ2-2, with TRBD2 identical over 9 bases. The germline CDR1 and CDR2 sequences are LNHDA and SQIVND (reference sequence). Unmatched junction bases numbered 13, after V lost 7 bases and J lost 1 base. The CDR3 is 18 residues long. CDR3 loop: CASTSRGLALKNTGELFF. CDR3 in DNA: TGTGCCAGTACCTCGCGTGGACTAGCGCTGAAGAACACCGGGGAGCTGTTTTTT. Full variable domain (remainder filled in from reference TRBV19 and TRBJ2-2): DGGITQSPKYLFRKEGQNVTLSCEQNLNHDAMYWYRQDPGQGLRLIYYSQIVNDFQKGDIAEGYSVSREKKESFPLTVTSAQKNPTAFYLCASTSRGLALKNTGELFFGEGSRLTVL.

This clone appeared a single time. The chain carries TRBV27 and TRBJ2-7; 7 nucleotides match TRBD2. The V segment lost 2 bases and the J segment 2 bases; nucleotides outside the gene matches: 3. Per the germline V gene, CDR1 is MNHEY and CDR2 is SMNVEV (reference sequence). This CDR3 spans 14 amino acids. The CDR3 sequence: CASSLERGPYEQYF. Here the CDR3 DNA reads TGTGCCAGCAGTTTAGAGCGGGGCCCCTACGAGCAGTACTTC.

This chain's CDR3 is CASSLDRYSGANVLTF. DNA of the CDR3: TGCGCCAGCAGCTTGGACAGATACTCTGGGGCCAACGTCCTGACTTTC. The chain carries TRBV5-1 and TRBJ2-6; D unresolved. Germline V gene lookup returns CDR1 SGHRS and CDR2 YFSETQ. This CDR3 comprises 16 residues. Trimming took 0 bases from V and 0 from J, leaving 7 bases between them. Based on the CDR3 plus reference TRBV5-1 and TRBJ2-6, the full variable domain is KAGVTQTPRYLIKTRGQQVTLSCSPISGHRSVSWYQQTPGQGLQFLFEYFSETQRNKGNFPGRFSGRQFSNSRSEMNVSTLELGDSALYLCASSLDRYSGANVLTFGAGSRLTVL.

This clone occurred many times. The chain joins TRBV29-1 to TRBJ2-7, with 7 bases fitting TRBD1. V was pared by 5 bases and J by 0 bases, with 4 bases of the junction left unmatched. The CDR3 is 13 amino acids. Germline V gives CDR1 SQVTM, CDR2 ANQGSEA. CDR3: CSVRGQSSYEQYF. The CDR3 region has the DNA TGCAGCGTTCGGGGACAGTCCTCCTACGAGCAGTACTTC.

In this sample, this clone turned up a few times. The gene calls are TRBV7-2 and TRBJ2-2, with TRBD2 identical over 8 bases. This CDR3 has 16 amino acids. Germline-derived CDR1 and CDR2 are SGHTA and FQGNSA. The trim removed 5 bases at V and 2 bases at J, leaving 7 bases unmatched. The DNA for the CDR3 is TGTGCCAGCAGCCGCGCGGGAGGATCAAACACCGGGGAGCTGTTTTTT. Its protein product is CASSRAGGSNTGELFF. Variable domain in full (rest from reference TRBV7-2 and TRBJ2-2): GAGVSQSPSNKVTEKGKDVELRCDPISGHTALYWYRQSLGQGLEFLIYFQGNSAPDKSGLPSDRFSAERTGGSVSTLTIQRTQQEDSAVYLCASSRAGGSNTGELFFGEGSRLTVL.